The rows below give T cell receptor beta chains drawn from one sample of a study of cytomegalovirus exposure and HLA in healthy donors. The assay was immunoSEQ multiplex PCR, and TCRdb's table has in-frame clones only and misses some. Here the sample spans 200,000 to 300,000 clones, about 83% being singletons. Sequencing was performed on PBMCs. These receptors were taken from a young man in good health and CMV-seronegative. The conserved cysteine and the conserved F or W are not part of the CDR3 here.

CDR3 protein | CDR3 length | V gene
ASSLGGGGLYEQY | 13 | TRBV7-2
ASSLRTLRTQY | 11 | TRBV28
ASGVGGTEAF | 10 | TRBV6-5
ASSQVSGTVHYEQY | 14 | TRBV4-3
ASSQDSGTGANVLT | 14 | TRBV4-2
ASSMDRDQPQH | 11 | TRBV5-1
ASSHDRGGYGYT | 12 | TRBV7-9
ASSTTPGVAF | 10 | TRBV28
ASSIRGTSYNEQF | 13 | TRBV19
ASSSLGQGAYGYT | 13 | TRBV5-4
SAVGAIGYGYT | 11 | TRBV29-1
ASSAGTSGKRNEQF | 14 | TRBV25-1
ASSLALTSGHTYEQY | 15 | TRBV7-2
ASVEGPGQPQH | 11 | TRBV6-1
ASRNRGWDEQF | 11 | TRBV2
ASSQGNTRSGNTIY | 14 | TRBV14
ASSVAITGQGMNTEAF | 16 | TRBV9